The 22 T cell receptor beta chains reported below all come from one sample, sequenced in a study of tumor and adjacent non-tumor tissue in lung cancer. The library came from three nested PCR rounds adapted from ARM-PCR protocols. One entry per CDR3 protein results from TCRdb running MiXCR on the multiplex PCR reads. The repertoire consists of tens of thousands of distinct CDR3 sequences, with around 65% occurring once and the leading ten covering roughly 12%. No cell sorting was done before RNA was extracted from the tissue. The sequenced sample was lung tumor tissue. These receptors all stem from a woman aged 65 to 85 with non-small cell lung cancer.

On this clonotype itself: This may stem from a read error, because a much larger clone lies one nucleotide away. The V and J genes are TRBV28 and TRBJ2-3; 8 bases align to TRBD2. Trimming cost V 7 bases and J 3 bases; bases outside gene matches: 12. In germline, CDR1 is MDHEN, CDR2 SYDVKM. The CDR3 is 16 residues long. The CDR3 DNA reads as TGTGCCAGCACCCAATCCAGCGGGAGTGAAACAGATACGCAGTATTTT. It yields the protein CASTQSSGSETDTQYF. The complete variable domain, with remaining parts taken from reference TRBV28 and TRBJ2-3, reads DVKVTQSSRYLVKRTGEKVFLECVQDMDHENMFWYRQDPGLGLRLIYFSYDVKMKEKGDIPEGYSVSREKKERFSLILESASTNQTSMYLCASTQSSGSETDTQYFGPGTRLTVL.

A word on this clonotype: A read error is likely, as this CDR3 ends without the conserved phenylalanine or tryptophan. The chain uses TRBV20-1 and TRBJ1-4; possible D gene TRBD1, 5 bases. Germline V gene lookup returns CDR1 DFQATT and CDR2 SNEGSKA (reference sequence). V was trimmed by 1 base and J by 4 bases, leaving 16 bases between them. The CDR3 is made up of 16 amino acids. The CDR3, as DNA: TGCAGTGCTAGAGGGGACCTCCTTGTCGGTAATGAAAAACTGTTTCTT. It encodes CSARGDLLVGNEKLFL.

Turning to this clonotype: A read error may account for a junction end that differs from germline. The CDR3 here is CASSQDGVVGGADTQYF. Here the CDR3 DNA reads TGCGCCAGCAGTCAAGATGGAGTAGTGGGAGGGGCAGATACGCAGTATTTT. V is TRBV4-1 and J is TRBJ2-3; TRBD2 agrees at 7 bases. The germline V gene has CDR1 MGHRA and CDR2 YSYEKL. The CDR3 has 17 amino acids.

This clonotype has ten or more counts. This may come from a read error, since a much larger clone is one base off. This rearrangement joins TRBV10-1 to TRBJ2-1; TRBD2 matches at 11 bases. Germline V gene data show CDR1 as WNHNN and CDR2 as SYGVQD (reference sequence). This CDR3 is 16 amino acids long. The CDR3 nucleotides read TGCGCCAGCAGTGAGTTTACTAGCGGGAGCTACAATGAGCAGCTCTTC. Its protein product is CASSEFTSGSYNEQLF.

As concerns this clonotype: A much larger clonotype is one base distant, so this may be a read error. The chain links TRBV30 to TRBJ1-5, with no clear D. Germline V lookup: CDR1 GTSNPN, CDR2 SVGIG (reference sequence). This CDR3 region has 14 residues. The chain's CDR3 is CASGPRSGNHPQHF. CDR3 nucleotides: TGTGCCTCAGGACCCCGGTCGGGCAATCACCCCCAGCATTTT.

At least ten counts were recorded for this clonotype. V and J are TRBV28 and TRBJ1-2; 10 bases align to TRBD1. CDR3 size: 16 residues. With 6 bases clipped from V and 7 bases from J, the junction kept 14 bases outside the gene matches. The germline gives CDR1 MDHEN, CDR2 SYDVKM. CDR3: CASRSSGTGVLGGYTF. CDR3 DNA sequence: TGTGCCAGCAGAAGCTCCGGGACAGGGGTTTTGGGTGGCTACACCTTC.

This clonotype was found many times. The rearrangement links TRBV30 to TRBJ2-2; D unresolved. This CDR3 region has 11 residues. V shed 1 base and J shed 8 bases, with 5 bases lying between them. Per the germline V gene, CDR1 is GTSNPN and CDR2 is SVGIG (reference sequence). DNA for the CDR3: TGTGCCTGGAGTGGAGTGGGGGAGCTGTTTTTT. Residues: CAWSGVGELFF.

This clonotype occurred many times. The CDR3 sequence: CASSQVEQVLSYNEQFF. The CDR3 DNA reads TGCGCCAGCAGCCAAGTGGAACAGGTCCTCTCCTACAATGAGCAGTTCTTC. The genes are TRBV4-1 and TRBJ2-1; D possibly corresponds to TRBD1 (5 bases). CDR1 is MGHRA and CDR2 is YSYEKL in the germline V gene. V was trimmed by 1 base and J by 0 bases, leaving 13 bases between them. The CDR3 is 17 amino acids.

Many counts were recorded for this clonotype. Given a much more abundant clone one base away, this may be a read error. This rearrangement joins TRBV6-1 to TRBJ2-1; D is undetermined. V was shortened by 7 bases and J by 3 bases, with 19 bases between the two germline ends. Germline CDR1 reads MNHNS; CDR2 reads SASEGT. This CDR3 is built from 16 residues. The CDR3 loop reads CASTLRAFQLYNEQFF. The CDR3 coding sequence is TGTGCCAGCACTTTACGGGCCTTCCAACTCTACAATGAGCAGTTCTTC.

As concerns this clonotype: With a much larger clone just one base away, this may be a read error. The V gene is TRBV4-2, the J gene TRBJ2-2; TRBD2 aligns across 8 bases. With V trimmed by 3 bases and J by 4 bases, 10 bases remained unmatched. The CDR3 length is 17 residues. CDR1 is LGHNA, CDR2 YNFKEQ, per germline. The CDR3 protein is CASSHDYSGESTGELFF. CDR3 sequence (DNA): TGTGCCAGCAGCCATGATTATAGCGGGGAAAGCACCGGGGAGCTGTTTTTT.

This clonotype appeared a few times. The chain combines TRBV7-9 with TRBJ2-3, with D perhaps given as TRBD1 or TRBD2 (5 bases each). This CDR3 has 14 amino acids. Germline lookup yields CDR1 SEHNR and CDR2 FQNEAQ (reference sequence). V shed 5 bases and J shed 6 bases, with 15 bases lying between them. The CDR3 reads CASSPRWGPDTQYF. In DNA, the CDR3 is TGTGCCAGCAGCCCCCGATGGGGACCGGATACGCAGTATTTT.

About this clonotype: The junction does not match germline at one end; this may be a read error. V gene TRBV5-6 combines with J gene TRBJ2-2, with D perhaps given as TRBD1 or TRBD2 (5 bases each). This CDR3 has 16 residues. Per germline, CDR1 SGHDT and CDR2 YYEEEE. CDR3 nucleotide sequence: TGTGCCAGCAGCTCCATAGACAGCGCGAACACCGGGGAGCTATTTTTT. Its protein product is CASSSIDSANTGELFF.

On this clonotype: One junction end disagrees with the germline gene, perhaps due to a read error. CDR3 sequence (DNA): TGCGCCAGCAGCCACGGGGACTGGAGCTCTGGGGCCAAGGTCCTGACTTTC. This translates into CASSHGDWSSGAKVLTF. J is TRBJ2-6 and V is TRBV4-1; TRBD2 might be the D (6 bases). CDR3 length: 17 amino acids. Germline CDR1 is MGHRA and CDR2 is YSYEKL.

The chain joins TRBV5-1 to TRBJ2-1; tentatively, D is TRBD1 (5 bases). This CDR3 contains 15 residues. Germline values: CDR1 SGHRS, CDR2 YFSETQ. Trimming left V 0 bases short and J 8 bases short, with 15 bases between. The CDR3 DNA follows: TGCGCCAGCAGCTTGGAAGGGGCTGGGTACGATGAGCAGTTCTTC. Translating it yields CASSLEGAGYDEQFF.

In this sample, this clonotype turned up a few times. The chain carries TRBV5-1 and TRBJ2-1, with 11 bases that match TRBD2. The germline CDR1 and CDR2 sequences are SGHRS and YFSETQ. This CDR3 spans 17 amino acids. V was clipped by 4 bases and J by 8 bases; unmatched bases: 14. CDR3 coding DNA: TGCGCCAGCAGCCCCCGCCCCGGGACTAGCGGCGACGATGAGCAGTTCTTC. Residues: CASSPRPGTSGDDEQFF.

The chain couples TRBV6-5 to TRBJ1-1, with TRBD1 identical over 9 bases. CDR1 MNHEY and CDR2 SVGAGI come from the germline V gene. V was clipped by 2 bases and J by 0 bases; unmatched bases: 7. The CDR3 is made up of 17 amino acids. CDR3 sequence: CASSYPRTGELNTEAFF. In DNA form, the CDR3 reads TGTGCCAGCAGTTACCCTCGGACAGGGGAACTGAACACTGAAGCTTTCTTT.

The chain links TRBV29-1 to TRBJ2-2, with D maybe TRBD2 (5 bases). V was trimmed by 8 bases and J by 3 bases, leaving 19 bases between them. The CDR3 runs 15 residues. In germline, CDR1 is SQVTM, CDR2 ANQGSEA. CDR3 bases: TGCAGCATTCCACTGGGTGCCGGGGACACCGGGGAGCTGTTTTTT. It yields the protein CSIPLGAGDTGELFF.

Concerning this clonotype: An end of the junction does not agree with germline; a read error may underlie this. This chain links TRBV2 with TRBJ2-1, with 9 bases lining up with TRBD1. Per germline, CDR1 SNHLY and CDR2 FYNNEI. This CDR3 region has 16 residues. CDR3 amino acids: CASSGRDRANYDEQFF. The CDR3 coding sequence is TGTGCCAGCAGTGGGAGGGACAGGGCCAACTACGATGAGCAGTTCTTC.

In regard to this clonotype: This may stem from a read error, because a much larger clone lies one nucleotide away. CDR3 residues: CAWGVSQFVYEQYF. CDR3 in DNA: TGTGCCTGGGGTGTTTCGCAGTTTGTATACGAGCAGTACTTC. The chain couples TRBV30 to TRBJ2-7; D ambiguous. CDR3 length: 14 residues. Germline V gene lookup returns CDR1 GTSNPN and CDR2 SVGIG (reference sequence).

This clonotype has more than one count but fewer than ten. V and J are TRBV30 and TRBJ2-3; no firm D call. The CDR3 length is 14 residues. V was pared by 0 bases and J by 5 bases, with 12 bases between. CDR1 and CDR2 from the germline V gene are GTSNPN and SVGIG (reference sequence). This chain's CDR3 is CAWSVHHVVDTQYF. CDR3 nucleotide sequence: TGTGCCTGGAGTGTACATCATGTAGTAGATACGCAGTATTTT.

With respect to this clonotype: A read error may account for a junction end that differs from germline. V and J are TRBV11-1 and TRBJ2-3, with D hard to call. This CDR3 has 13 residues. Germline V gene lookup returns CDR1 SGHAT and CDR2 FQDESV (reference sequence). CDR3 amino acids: CASANPFTETQYF. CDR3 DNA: TGTGCCAGCGCGAACCCCTTCACAGAAACGCAGTATTTT.

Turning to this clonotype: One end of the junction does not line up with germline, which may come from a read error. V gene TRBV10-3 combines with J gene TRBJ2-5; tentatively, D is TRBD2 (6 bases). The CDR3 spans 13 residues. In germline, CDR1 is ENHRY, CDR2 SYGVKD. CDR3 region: CAMSGSGVGTQNF. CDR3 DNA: TGTGCCATGAGTGGGTCGGGAGTCGGGACCCAGAACTTC.